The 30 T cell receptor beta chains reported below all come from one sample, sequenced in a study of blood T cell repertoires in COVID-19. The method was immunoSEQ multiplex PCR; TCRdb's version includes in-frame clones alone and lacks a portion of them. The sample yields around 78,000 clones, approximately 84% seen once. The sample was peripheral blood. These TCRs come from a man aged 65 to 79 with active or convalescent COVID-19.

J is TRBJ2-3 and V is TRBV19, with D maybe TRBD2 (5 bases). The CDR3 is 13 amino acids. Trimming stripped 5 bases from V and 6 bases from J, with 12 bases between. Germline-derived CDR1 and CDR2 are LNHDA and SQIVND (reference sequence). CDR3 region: CASSLPGSDTQYF. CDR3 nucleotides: TGTGCCAGTAGTCTACCTGGGAGCGATACGCAGTATTTT.

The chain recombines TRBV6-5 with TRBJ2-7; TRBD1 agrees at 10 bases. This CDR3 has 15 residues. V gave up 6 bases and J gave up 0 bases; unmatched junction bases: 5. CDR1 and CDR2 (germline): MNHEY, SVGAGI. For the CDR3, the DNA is TGTGCCAGCAGACCCGGGACAGGGGACTCCTACGAGCAGTACTTC. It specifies CASRPGTGDSYEQYF.

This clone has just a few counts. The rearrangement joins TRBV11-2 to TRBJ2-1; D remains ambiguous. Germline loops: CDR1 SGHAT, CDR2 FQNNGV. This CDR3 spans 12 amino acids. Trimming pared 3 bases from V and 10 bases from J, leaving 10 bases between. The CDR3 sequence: CASSLLPGEQFF. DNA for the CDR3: TGTGCCAGCAGCTTGTTACCAGGAGAGCAGTTCTTC.

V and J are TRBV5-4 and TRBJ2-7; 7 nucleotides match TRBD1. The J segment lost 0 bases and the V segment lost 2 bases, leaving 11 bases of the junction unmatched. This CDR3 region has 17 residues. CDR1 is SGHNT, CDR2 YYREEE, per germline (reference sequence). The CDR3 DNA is TGTGCCAGCAGCTTACCGGGACAGCCGACCCGCTCCTACGAGCAGTACTTC. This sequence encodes CASSLPGQPTRSYEQYF. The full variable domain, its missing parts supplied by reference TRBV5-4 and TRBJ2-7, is ETGVTQSPTHLIKTRGQQVTLRCSSQSGHNTVSWYQQALGQGPQFIFQYYREEENGRGNFPPRFSGLQFPNYSSELNVNALELDDSALYLCASSLPGQPTRSYEQYFGPGTRLTVT.

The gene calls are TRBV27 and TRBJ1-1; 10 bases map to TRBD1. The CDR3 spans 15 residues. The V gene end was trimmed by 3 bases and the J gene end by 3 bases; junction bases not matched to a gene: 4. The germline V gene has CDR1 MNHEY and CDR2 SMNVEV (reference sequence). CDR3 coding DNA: TGTGCCAGCAGTTTCCTTGGACAGGGGGACACTGAAGCTTTCTTT. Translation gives CASSFLGQGDTEAFF.

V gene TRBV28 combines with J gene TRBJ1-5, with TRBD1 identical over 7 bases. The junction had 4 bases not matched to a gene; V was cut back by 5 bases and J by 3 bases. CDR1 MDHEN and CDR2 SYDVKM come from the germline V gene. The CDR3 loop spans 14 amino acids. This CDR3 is CASSGTVPNQPQHF. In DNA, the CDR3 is TGTGCCAGCAGTGGGACAGTGCCCAATCAGCCCCAGCATTTT.

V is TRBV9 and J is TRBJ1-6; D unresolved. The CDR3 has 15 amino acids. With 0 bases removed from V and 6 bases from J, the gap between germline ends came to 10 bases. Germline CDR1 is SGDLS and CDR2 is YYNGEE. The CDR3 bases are TGTGCCAGCAGCGTAGAAGGTTGGGCTAATTCACCCCTCCACTTT. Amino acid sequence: CASSVEGWANSPLHF.

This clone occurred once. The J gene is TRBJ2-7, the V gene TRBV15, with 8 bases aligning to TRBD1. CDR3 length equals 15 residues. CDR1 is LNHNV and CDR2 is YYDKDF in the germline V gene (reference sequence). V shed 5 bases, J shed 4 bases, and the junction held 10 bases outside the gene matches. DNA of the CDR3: TGTGCCACCAGCGGACTTCAGGGGGCGCGATACGAGCAGTACTTC. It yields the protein CATSGLQGARYEQYF.

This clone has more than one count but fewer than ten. The CDR3 reads CSAGTENEQFF. CDR3 coding DNA: TGCAGTGCTGGAACAGAGAATGAGCAGTTCTTC. The chain is built from TRBV20-1 and TRBJ2-1, with no clear D. Trimming shortened V by 5 bases and J by 7 bases, and 9 bases separated the two germline ends. In germline, CDR1 is DFQATT, CDR2 SNEGSKA (reference sequence). There are 11 residues in the CDR3.

The CDR3 region has the DNA TGTGCCAGCAGCCAGGACAGGGGAGCGGGTGGCTACACCTTC. Translation: CASSQDRGAGGYTF. The rearrangement uses TRBV4-2 and TRBJ1-2, with 9 bases matching TRBD1. The V and J ends lost 3 bases and 7 bases, in that order; junction bases with no gene match: 6. Germline V CDR1 and CDR2: LGHNA, YNFKEQ. The CDR3 has 14 residues.

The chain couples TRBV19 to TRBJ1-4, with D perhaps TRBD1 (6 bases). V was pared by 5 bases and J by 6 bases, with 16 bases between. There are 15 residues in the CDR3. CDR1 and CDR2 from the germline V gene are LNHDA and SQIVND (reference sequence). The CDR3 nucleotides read TGTGCCAGTAGTCCCCGAAGAGGGGGAGATGAAAAACTGTTTTTT. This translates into CASSPRRGGDEKLFF.

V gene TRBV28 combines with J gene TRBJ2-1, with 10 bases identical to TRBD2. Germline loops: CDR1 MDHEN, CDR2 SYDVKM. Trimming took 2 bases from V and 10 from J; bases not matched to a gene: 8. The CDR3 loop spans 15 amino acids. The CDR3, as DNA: TGTGCCAGCAGTTTAGGGCTAGCGGGAGTACGGGAGCAGTTCTTC. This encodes CASSLGLAGVREQFF.

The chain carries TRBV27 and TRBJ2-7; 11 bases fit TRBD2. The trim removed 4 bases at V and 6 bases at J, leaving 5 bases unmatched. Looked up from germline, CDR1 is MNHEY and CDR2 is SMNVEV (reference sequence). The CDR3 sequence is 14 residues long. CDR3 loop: CASSYLAGGSEQYF. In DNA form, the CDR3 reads TGTGCCAGCAGTTATCTAGCGGGAGGCTCCGAGCAGTACTTC.

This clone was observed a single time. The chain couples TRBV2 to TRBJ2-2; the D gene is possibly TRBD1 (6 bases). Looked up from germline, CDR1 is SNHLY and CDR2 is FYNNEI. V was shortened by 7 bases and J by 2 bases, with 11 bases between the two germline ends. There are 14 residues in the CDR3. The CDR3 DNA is TGTGCCAGCACCAACAGGGAAAACACCGGGGAGCTGTTTTTT. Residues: CASTNRENTGELFF.

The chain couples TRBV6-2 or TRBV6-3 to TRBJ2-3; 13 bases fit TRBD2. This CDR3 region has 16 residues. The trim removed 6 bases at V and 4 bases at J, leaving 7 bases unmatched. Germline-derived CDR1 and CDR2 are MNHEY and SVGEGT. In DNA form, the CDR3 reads TGTGCCAGCAGCCCCGGACTAGCGGGAGCAGCAGATACGCAGTATTTT. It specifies CASSPGLAGAADTQYF.

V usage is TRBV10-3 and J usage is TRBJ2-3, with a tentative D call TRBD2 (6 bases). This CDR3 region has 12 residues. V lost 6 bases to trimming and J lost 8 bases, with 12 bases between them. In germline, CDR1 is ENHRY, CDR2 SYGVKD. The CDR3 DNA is TGTGCCATCAGGGCCCTCGGGGGTACGCAGTATTTT. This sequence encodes CAIRALGGTQYF.

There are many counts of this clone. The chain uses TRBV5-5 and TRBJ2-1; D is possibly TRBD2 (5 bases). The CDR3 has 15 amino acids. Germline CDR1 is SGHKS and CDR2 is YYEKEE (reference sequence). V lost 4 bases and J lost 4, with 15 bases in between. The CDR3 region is CASSDWKTGYNEQFF. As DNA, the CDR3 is TGTGCCAGCAGCGATTGGAAGACGGGATACAATGAGCAGTTCTTC.

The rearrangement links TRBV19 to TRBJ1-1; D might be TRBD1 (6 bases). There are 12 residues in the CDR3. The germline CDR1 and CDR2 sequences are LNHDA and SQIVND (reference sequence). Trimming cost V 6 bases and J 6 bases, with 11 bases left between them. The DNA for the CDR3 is TGTGCCAGTAGGCCGGGGGGCGCTGAAGCTTTCTTT. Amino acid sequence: CASRPGGAEAFF. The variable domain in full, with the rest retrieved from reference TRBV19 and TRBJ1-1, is DGGITQSPKYLFRKEGQNVTLSCEQNLNHDAMYWYRQDPGQGLRLIYYSQIVNDFQKGDIAEGYSVSREKKESFPLTVTSAQKNPTAFYLCASRPGGAEAFFGQGTRLTVV.

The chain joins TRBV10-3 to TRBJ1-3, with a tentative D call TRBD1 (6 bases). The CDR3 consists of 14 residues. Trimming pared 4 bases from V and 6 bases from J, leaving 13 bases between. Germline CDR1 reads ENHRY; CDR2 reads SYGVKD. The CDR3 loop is CAISGAGVENTIYF. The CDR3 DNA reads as TGTGCCATCAGTGGGGCAGGGGTCGAAAACACCATATATTTT.

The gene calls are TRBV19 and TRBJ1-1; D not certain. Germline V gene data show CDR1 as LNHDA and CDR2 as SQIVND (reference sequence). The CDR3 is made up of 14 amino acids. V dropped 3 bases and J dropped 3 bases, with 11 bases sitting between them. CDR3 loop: CASSIEDFYTEAFF. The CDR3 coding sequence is TGTGCCAGTAGTATTGAGGATTTTTACACTGAAGCTTTCTTT.

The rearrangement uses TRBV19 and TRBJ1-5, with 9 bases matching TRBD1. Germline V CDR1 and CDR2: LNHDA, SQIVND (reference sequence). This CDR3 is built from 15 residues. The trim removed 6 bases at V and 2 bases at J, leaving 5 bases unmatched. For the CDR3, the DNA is TGTGCCAGTAGCCCGACAGGGGGAGGCAATCAGCCCCAGCATTTT. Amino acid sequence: CASSPTGGGNQPQHF.

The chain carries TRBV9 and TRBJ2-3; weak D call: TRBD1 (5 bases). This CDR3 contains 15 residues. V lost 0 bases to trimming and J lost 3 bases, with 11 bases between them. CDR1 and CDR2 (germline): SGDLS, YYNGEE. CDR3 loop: CASSVDQGRTDTQYF. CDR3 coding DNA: TGTGCCAGCAGCGTAGACCAGGGTCGTACAGATACGCAGTATTTT. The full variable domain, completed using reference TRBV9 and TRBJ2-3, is DSGVTQTPKHLITATGQRVTLRCSPRSGDLSVYWYQQSLDQGLQFLIQYYNGEERAKGNILERFSAQQFPDLHSELNLSSLELGDSALYFCASSVDQGRTDTQYFGPGTRLTVL.

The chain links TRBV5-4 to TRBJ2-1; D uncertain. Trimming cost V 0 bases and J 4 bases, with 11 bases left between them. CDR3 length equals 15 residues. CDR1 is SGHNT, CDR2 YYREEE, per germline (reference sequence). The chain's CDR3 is CASSLDAQVYNEQFF. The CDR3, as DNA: TGTGCCAGCAGCTTGGATGCCCAGGTATACAATGAGCAGTTCTTC.

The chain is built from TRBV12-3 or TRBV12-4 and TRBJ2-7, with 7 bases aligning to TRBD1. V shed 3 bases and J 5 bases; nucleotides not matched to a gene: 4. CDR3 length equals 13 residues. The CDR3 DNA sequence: TGTGCCAGCAGTTTCGGACAGGTCCACGAGCAGTACTTC. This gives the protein CASSFGQVHEQYF.

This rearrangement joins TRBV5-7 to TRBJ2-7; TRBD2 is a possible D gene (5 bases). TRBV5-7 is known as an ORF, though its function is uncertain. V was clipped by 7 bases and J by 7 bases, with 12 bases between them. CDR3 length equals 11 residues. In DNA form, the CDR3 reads TGTGCCAGCGGAATAGCGAAGGAGCAGTACTTC. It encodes CASGIAKEQYF.

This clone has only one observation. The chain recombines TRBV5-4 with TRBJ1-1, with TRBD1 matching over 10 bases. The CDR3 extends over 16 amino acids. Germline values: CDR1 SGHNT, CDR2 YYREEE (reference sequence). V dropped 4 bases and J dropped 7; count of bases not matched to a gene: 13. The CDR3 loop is CASSPGGGQGWGEAFF. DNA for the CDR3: TGTGCCAGCAGCCCGGGAGGGGGACAGGGGTGGGGTGAAGCTTTCTTT.

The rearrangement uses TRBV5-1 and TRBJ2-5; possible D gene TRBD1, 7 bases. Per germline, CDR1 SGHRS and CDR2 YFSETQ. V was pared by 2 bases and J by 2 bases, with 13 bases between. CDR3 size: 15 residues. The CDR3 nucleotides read TGCGCCAGCAGCTTAAGGAGGGGACAGCAAGAGACCCAGTACTTC. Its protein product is CASSLRRGQQETQYF.

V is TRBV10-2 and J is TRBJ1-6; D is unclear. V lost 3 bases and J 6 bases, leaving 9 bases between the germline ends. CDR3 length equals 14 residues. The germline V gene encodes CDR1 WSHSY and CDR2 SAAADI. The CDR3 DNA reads TGCGCCAGCAGTGAATCAGGCTCTAATTCACCCCTCCACTTT. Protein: CASSESGSNSPLHF.

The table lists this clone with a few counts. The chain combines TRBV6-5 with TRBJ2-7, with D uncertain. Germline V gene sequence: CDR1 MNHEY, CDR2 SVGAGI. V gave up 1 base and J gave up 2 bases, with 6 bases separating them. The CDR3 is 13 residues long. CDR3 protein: CASSYLGTYEQYF. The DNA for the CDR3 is TGTGCCAGCAGTTACTTGGGCACCTACGAGCAGTACTTC.

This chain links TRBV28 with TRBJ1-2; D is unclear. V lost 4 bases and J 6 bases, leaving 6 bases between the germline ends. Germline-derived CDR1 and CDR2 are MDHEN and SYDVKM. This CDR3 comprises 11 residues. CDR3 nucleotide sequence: TGTGCCAGCAGTTCCCCTAATGGCTACACCTTC. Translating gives CASSSPNGYTF.